Listed below are T cell receptor beta chains from one sample, sequenced in a study of human T cells and chemical hapten exposure. MiXCR was run by TCRdb on the RACE reads, yielding one entry per CDR3 protein. The repertoire holds more than 60,000 distinct CDR3 sequences, with over 8.5% as singletons. Source material: whole blood. Receptors were obtained from a male donor in good health. Some clones in this sample may be carry-over from other donors' samples. Both conserved end residues are trimmed from each CDR3.

V gene: TRBV20-1
CDR3 length: 13
CDR3 protein: SARDLTGGIDEQY

V gene: TRBV7-2
CDR3 length: 13
CDR3 protein: ASSVLAGEGKTQY

V gene: TRBV29-1
CDR3 length: 10
CDR3 protein: SVWGGNDEQY

V gene: TRBV3-1
CDR3 length: 12
CDR3 protein: ASSRGPPRPEAF

V gene: TRBV10-1
CDR3 length: 13
CDR3 protein: ASSGTSGRKYEQY

V gene: TRBV29-1
CDR3 length: 11
CDR3 protein: SVESAGDYEQY

V gene: TRBV29-1
CDR3 length: 11
CDR3 protein: SVEGQRRTEAF

V gene: TRBV6-9
CDR3 length: 14
CDR3 protein: ASSYSKGTGTDTQY

V gene: TRBV5-6
CDR3 length: 11
CDR3 protein: ASSLSEGYEQY

V gene: TRBV9
CDR3 length: 14
CDR3 protein: ASSMRGSGGADTQY

V gene: TRBV20-1
CDR3 length: 11
CDR3 protein: SAFRVPWTEAF

V gene: TRBV18
CDR3 length: 12
CDR3 protein: ASSPSGRGNEQF

V gene: TRBV11-2
CDR3 length: 12
CDR3 protein: ASSLVAGRLEQY

V gene: TRBV7-9
CDR3 length: 12
CDR3 protein: ASSSRAQQETQY

V gene: TRBV24-1
CDR3 length: 13
CDR3 protein: ATERLAGVADTQY

V gene: TRBV5-1
CDR3 length: 13
CDR3 protein: ASSPGTGGSYEQY

V gene: TRBV20-1
CDR3 length: 12
CDR3 protein: SAKGTSSMETQY

V gene: TRBV2
CDR3 length: 12
CDR3 protein: ASRRDSSTDTQY

V gene: TRBV11-2
CDR3 length: 12
CDR3 protein: ASSLGLLVGELF

V gene: TRBV7-8
CDR3 length: 10
CDR3 protein: ASSDRDRGWY

V gene: TRBV27
CDR3 length: 11
CDR3 protein: ASTVGIGETQY

V gene: TRBV5-6
CDR3 length: 14
CDR3 protein: ASSSTQTGRHQPQH

V gene: TRBV19
CDR3 length: 12
CDR3 protein: ASGVGIRTDTQY

V gene: TRBV6-5
CDR3 length: 13
CDR3 protein: ASSWTGDDNSPLH

V gene: TRBV6-2/TRBV6-3
CDR3 length: 10
CDR3 protein: AVSQGNQPQH

V gene: TRBV7-2
CDR3 length: 16
CDR3 protein: ASSFMSGGRGHHQPQH

V gene: TRBV29-1
CDR3 length: 11
CDR3 protein: SVEDTTSYEQY

V gene: TRBV27
CDR3 length: 12
CDR3 protein: ASSPPGLRGGYT

V gene: TRBV4-3
CDR3 length: 10
CDR3 protein: ASSQGLTEAF

V gene: TRBV4-2
CDR3 length: 14
CDR3 protein: ASSQQVPLAKNIQY

V gene: TRBV9
CDR3 length: 12
CDR3 protein: ASSPSGWNTEAF

V gene: TRBV10-3
CDR3 length: 12
CDR3 protein: ATTMGQDTDTQY